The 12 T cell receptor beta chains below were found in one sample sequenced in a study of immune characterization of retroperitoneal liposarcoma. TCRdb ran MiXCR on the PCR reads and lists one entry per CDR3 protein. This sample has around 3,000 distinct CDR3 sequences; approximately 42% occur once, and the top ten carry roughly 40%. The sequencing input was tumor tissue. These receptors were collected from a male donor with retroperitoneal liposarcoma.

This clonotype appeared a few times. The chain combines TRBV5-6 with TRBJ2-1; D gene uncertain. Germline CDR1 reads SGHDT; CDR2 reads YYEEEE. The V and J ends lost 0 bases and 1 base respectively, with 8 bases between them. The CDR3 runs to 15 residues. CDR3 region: CASSLAWVSYNEQFF. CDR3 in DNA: TGTGCCAGCAGCTTGGCCTGGGTTTCCTACAATGAGCAGTTCTTC.

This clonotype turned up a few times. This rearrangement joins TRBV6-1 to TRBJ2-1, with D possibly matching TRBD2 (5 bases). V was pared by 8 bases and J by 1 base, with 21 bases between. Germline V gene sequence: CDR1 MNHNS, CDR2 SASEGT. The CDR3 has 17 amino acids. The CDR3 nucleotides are TGTGCCAGCTGGTCTAGCCTCCTTGGAGGATCCTACAATGAGCAGTTCTTC. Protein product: CASWSSLLGGSYNEQFF.

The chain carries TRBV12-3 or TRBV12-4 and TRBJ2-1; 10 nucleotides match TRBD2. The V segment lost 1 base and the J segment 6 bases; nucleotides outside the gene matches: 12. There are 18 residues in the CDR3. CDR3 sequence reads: CASSLGPLAGVSPNEQFF. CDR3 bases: TGTGCCAGCAGTTTAGGGCCCCTAGCGGGAGTGTCCCCCAATGAGCAGTTCTTC.

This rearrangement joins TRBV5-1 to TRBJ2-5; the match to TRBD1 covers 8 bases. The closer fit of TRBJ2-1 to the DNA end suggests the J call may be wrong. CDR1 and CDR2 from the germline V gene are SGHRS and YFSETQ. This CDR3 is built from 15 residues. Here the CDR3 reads CASSLSGQGGNEQFF. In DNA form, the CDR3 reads TGCGCCAGCAGCTTATCAGGACAGGGAGGCAATGAGCAGTTCTTC.

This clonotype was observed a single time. For the CDR3, the DNA is TGTGCCAGCAGTGAAGATGGCTTACGCTCCGAGCAGTACGTC. This translates into CASSEDGLRSEQYV. This chain joins TRBV6-1 and TRBJ2-1; no definite D call. TRBJ2-7 matches the DNA end more closely, so the J call is doubtful. The germline gives CDR1 MNHNS, CDR2 SASEGT. This CDR3 has 14 residues.

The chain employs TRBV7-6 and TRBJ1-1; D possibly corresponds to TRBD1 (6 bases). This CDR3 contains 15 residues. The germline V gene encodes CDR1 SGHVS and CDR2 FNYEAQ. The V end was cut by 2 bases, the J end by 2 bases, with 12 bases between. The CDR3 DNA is TGTGCCAGCAGCTTATTGGTGACAGGCAACACTGAAGCTTTCTTT. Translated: CASSLLVTGNTEAFF. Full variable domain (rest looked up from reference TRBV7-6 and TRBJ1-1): GAGVSQSPRYKVTKRGQDVALRCDPISGHVSLYWYRQALGQGPEFLTYFNYEAQQDKSGLPNDRFSAERPEGSISTLTIQRTEQRDSAMYRCASSLLVTGNTEAFFGQGTRLTVV.

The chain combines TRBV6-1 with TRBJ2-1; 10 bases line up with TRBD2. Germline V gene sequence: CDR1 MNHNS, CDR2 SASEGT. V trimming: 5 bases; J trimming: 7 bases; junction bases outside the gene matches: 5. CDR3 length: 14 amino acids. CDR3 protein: CASSIAGGSNEQFF. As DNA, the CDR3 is TGTGCCAGCAGTATAGCGGGAGGAAGTAATGAGCAGTTCTTC.

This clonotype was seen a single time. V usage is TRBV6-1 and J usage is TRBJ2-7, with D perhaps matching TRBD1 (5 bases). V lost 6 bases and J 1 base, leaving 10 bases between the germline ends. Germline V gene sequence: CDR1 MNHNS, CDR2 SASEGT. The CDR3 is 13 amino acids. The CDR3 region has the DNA TGTGCCAGCAGCCCAGGGATGTCCTACGAGCAGTACTTC. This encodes CASSPGMSYEQYF.

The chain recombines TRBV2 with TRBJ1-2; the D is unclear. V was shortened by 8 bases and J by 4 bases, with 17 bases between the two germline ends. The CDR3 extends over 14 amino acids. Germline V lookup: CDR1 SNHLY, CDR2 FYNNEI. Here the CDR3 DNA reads TGTGCCAGCGGGCCCCGGGTAGTCTCCTATGGCTACACCTTC. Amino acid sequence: CASGPRVVSYGYTF. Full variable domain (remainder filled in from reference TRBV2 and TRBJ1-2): EPEVTQTPSHQVTQMGQEVILRCVPISNHLYFYWYRQILGQKVEFLVSFYNNEISEKSEIFDDQFSVERPDGSNFTLKIRSTKLEDSAMYFCASGPRVVSYGYTFGSGTRLTVV.

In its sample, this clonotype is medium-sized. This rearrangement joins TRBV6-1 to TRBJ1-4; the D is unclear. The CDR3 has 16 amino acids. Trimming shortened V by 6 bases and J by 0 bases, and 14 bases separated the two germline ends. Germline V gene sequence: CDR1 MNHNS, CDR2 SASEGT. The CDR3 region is CASSPTASTTNEKLFF. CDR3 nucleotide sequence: TGTGCCAGCAGCCCGACCGCCAGTACAACTAATGAAAAACTGTTTTTT.

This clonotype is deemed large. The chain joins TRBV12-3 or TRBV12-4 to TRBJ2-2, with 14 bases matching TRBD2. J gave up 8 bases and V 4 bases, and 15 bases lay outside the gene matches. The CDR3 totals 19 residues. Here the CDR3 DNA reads TGTGCCAGCAGTTCCGAGGGACTAGCGGGGGCCCATGTCGGAGGGGAGCTGTTTTTT. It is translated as CASSSEGLAGAHVGGELFF.

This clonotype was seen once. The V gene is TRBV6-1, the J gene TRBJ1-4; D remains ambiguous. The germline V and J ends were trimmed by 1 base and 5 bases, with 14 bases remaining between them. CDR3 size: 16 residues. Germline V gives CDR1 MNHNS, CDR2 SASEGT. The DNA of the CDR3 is TGTGCCAGCAGTGAAGAGTCTGGCTTCAAGAATGAAAAACTGTTTTTT. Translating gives CASSEESGFKNEKLFF.